Below, 21 T cell receptor beta chains from the same sample are listed, as sequenced in a study of T cells in tuberculosis. Assay used: immunoSEQ multiplex PCR; TCRdb lists only in-frame clones, some missing. The data hold about 36,000 clones, with approximately 93% observed a single time. Sequenced material: PBMCs. All receptors derive from a donor aged 10 to 29 with latent tuberculosis or without tuberculosis infection.

This chain's CDR3 is CASSPSGGQAQPQHF. CDR3 coding DNA: TGTGCCAGCTCACCTTCGGGGGGGCAAGCTCAGCCCCAGCATTTT. The chain uses TRBV18 and TRBJ1-5; D might be TRBD1 (6 bases). V gave up 3 bases and J gave up 6 bases, with 15 bases separating them. The CDR3 has 15 amino acids. Germline CDR1 reads KGHSH; CDR2 reads LQKENI.

This chain links TRBV5-6 with TRBJ2-1, with 8 bases fitting TRBD1. This CDR3 has 15 residues. Germline CDR1 is SGHDT and CDR2 is YYEEEE. The junction had 8 bases not matched to a gene; V was cut back by 0 bases and J by 9 bases. CDR3 nucleotide sequence: TGTGCCAGCAGCTTGGGGGGTGCAGGGGGCACTGAGCAGTTCTTC. The encoded protein is CASSLGGAGGTEQFF.

The chain links TRBV30 to TRBJ1-1; D is perhaps TRBD1 (6 bases). Germline CDR1 and CDR2: GTSNPN and SVGIG (reference sequence). The CDR3 covers 11 residues. V shed 4 bases and J shed 5 bases, with 8 bases lying between them. CDR3 loop: CAWIRGTEAFF. The CDR3 DNA follows: TGTGCCTGGATAAGGGGGACTGAAGCTTTCTTT.

The J gene is TRBJ2-3, the V gene TRBV9; no reliable D call. The V gene lost 0 bases and the J gene lost 1 base, with 12 bases spanning the gap. The CDR3 is 16 amino acids. CDR1 SGDLS and CDR2 YYNGEE come from the germline V gene. The CDR3 here is CASSVGVDVGTDTQYF. Written as DNA, the CDR3 is TGTGCCAGCAGCGTAGGAGTAGATGTCGGCACAGATACGCAGTATTTT. The full variable domain, completed using reference TRBV9 and TRBJ2-3, is DSGVTQTPKHLITATGQRVTLRCSPRSGDLSVYWYQQSLDQGLQFLIQYYNGEERAKGNILERFSAQQFPDLHSELNLSSLELGDSALYFCASSVGVDVGTDTQYFGPGTRLTVL.

The J gene is TRBJ2-1, the V gene TRBV7-3; 12 nucleotides line up with TRBD2. J was trimmed by 0 bases and V by 5 bases; bases with no gene match: 8. The length of the CDR3 is 18 residues. In germline, CDR1 is SGHTA, CDR2 FQGTGA. CDR3 bases: TGTGCCAGCAGCAACCCCGGACTAGCGGGGTCCTCCTACAATGAGCAGTTCTTC. Its protein product is CASSNPGLAGSSYNEQFF.

This chain connects TRBV4-3 to TRBJ2-7; tentative D call: TRBD1 (6 bases). This CDR3 region has 13 residues. Germline CDR1 LGHNA, CDR2 YSLEER. The V gene lost 5 bases and the J gene lost 2 bases, with 10 bases spanning the gap. CDR3 protein: CASSADSTYEQYF. The CDR3 DNA is TGCGCCAGCAGCGCGGACAGTACCTACGAGCAGTACTTC.

The DNA of the CDR3 is TGTGCCAGCAGTTCGTACAGGGACGAGCAGTACTTC. Translation gives CASSSYRDEQYF. This chain links TRBV27 with TRBJ2-7; D possibly corresponds to TRBD1 (6 bases). This CDR3 has 12 amino acids. Germline V gives CDR1 MNHEY, CDR2 SMNVEV (reference sequence). Trimming removed 4 bases at V and 5 bases at J, with 9 bases between.

This chain connects TRBV2 to TRBJ2-7; the match to TRBD1 covers 9 bases. This CDR3 has 15 amino acids. Trimming took 7 bases from V and 2 from J; bases not matched to a gene: 9. CDR1 and CDR2 (germline): SNHLY, FYNNEI. CDR3 sequence (DNA): TGTGCCAGCACTGACCGGGACAGGGCCGCCTACGAGCAGTACTTC. Amino acid sequence: CASTDRDRAAYEQYF.

The rearrangement joins TRBV7-2 to TRBJ2-7, with TRBD1 identical over 9 bases. The CDR3 runs 16 residues. The V segment lost 4 bases and the J segment 3 bases; nucleotides outside the gene matches: 10. Germline loops: CDR1 SGHTA, CDR2 FQGNSA. The CDR3 protein is CASSSRSRDRVYEQYF. In DNA form, the CDR3 reads TGTGCCAGCAGCTCGCGAAGCCGGGACAGGGTCTACGAGCAGTACTTC.

The chain is built from TRBV6-5 and TRBJ1-1; weak D call: TRBD1 (5 bases). Germline loops: CDR1 MNHEY, CDR2 SVGAGI. Trimming shortened V by 0 bases and J by 4 bases, and 12 bases separated the two germline ends. The CDR3 totals 15 residues. The CDR3 coding sequence is TGTGCCAGCAGTTACTCGCAGCAGGGAGGCACTGAAGCTTTCTTT. This codes for CASSYSQQGGTEAFF.

As concerns this clone: One end of the junction is discordant with germline, which a read error may explain. The CDR3: CASRERVTGSTDTQYF. CDR3 sequence (DNA): TGTGCCAGCAGGGAAAGGGTTACAGGAAGCACCGATACGCAGTATTTT. The rearrangement joins TRBV25-1 to TRBJ2-3; maybe TRBD1 (5 bases). The CDR3 covers 16 residues. Germline V lookup: CDR1 MGHDK, CDR2 SYGVNS.

This chain links TRBV29-1 with TRBJ2-1; 9 bases are shared with TRBD2. V was pared by 5 bases and J by 8 bases, with 10 bases of the junction left unmatched. This CDR3 comprises 14 residues. Germline V gives CDR1 SQVTM, CDR2 ANQGSEA. The CDR3 sequence: CSVTLAGGMYEQFF. CDR3 DNA: TGCAGCGTTACTTTGGCGGGGGGGATGTATGAGCAGTTCTTC.

This clone was recorded once. The chain joins TRBV4-2 to TRBJ1-1, with D possibly TRBD1 on 6 matching bases. The V gene lost 1 base and the J gene lost 2 bases, with 14 bases spanning the gap. The CDR3 is made up of 16 amino acids. Germline V gene data show CDR1 as LGHNA and CDR2 as YNFKEQ. The CDR3 DNA reads as TGTGCCAGCAGCCAAGTTTCAGGGGCCCGAAACACTGAAGCTTTCTTT. Encoded protein: CASSQVSGARNTEAFF.

The chain recombines TRBV2 with TRBJ1-6; TRBD1 matches at 8 bases. V was clipped by 2 bases and J by 9 bases; unmatched bases: 6. The germline V gene has CDR1 SNHLY and CDR2 FYNNEI. This CDR3 comprises 15 residues. DNA for the CDR3: TGTGCCAGCAGTGAACAGGGGCAGGGGGCTTCACCCCTCCACTTT. Protein sequence: CASSEQGQGASPLHF.

V usage is TRBV6-5 and J usage is TRBJ1-2; D not certain. V lost 4 bases, J lost 4 bases, and 13 bases lay in between. This CDR3 has 14 amino acids. Germline CDR1 MNHEY, CDR2 SVGAGI. The CDR3 sequence is CASSLGRASYGYTF. In nucleotides, the CDR3 is TGTGCCAGCAGTTTGGGCCGTGCATCCTATGGCTACACCTTC.

The chain employs TRBV7-5 and TRBJ1-2; no check of the table's D call, TRBD1, against the DNA was made. TRBV7-5 is a pseudogene locus. The CDR3 is made up of 15 amino acids. The CDR3 protein is CVRSLIKGAGYGYTF. Written as DNA, the CDR3 is TGTGTCAGAAGCTTAATTAAGGGGGCTGGCTATGGCTACACCTTC.

This clone has a single count. This chain links TRBV5-4 with TRBJ1-2; D uncertain. Germline V CDR1 and CDR2: SGHNT, YYREEE (reference sequence). This CDR3 region has 14 residues. V gave up 3 bases and J gave up 3 bases, with 12 bases separating them. The CDR3 sequence is CASSSTSEYYGYTF. DNA for the CDR3: TGTGCCAGCAGCTCTACCAGCGAGTACTATGGCTACACCTTC.

The chain joins TRBV19 to TRBJ2-7; the D gene is possibly TRBD2 (5 bases). Germline CDR1 and CDR2: LNHDA and SQIVND (reference sequence). The CDR3 loop spans 13 amino acids. Trimming removed 7 bases at V and 7 bases at J, with 17 bases between. The CDR3 DNA is TGTGCCAGTACTGGTACGGGGTATCGGGAGCAGTACTTC. Protein product: CASTGTGYREQYF. The full variable domain, with the rest looked up from reference TRBV19 and TRBJ2-7, is DGGITQSPKYLFRKEGQNVTLSCEQNLNHDAMYWYRQDPGQGLRLIYYSQIVNDFQKGDIAEGYSVSREKKESFPLTVTSAQKNPTAFYLCASTGTGYREQYFGPGTRLTVT.

The CDR3 loop is CASSEIEQGAYGYTF. For the CDR3, the DNA is TGTGCCAGCAGTGAGATCGAACAGGGGGCCTATGGCTACACCTTC. This chain connects TRBV2 to TRBJ1-2; 9 nucleotides line up with TRBD1. CDR3 length equals 15 residues. The germline V gene has CDR1 SNHLY and CDR2 FYNNEI. Unmatched junction bases numbered 6, after V lost 3 bases and J lost 4 bases.

This clone was found once. The chain uses TRBV6-5 and TRBJ1-1; unclear D gene. The CDR3 length is 12 residues. The germline gives CDR1 MNHEY, CDR2 SVGAGI. The V gene lost 5 bases and the J gene lost 7 bases, with 11 bases spanning the gap. The CDR3 region is CASSAPGDEAFF. CDR3 coding DNA: TGTGCCAGCAGTGCCCCCGGGGATGAAGCTTTCTTT.

V usage is TRBV30 and J usage is TRBJ2-3; perhaps TRBD2 as D (5 bases). This CDR3 contains 13 residues. Germline V gene sequence: CDR1 GTSNPN, CDR2 SVGIG (reference sequence). The V end lost 0 bases, the J end lost 6 bases, and 10 bases lay between the germline ends. Here the CDR3 DNA reads TGTGCCTGGAGTGTACTGGCTAGCGATACGCAGTATTTT. Amino acids: CAWSVLASDTQYF.